The 19 T cell receptor beta chains below come from one sample, sequenced in a study of T cell responses to AZD1222 COVID-19 vaccine (dated by TCRdb to 2020 to 2022). The time point label, as the study defines it: about 28 days (+/-7) after the second vaccine dose. The receptor library was made with the immunoSEQ multiplex PCR assay. Here the immuneACCESS table is served through TCRdb, limited to in-frame sequences with V and J called. Missing clones are a known gap in these copies; in checked studies unresolved V genes cover under half, and the rest lacks a known reason. This sample gives about 180,000 clones in total; 92% of them show up just once. Of the sample, approximately 1.9% falls within the top ten clones. The source was peripheral blood, collected 28 days after the second AZD1222 dose. These receptor sequences come from an adult who received the AZD1222 COVID-19 vaccine.

V and J are TRBV11-2 and TRBJ2-2, with 10 bases matching TRBD1. V was pared by 5 bases and J by 0 bases, with 3 bases of the junction left unmatched. Germline V lookup: CDR1 SGHAT, CDR2 FQNNGV. The CDR3 extends over 16 amino acids. The CDR3 protein is CASSPGQGANTGELFF. The CDR3 nucleotides read TGTGCCAGCAGCCCTGGACAGGGGGCGAACACCGGGGAGCTGTTTTTT.

The genes are TRBV27 and TRBJ2-3, with D unclear. From germline, CDR1 is MNHEY and CDR2 SMNVEV (reference sequence). Trimming cost V 8 bases and J 2 bases, with 11 bases left between them. This CDR3 comprises 13 residues. CDR3 DNA sequence: TGTGCCAGCCAGCAAGAGTACACAGATACGCAGTATTTT. Amino acid sequence: CASQQEYTDTQYF.

The CDR3 reads CASSYGQVYEQYF. The DNA of the CDR3 is TGTGCCAGCAGTTACGGGCAGGTCTACGAGCAGTACTTC. J is TRBJ2-7 and V is TRBV6-2 or TRBV6-3; no clear D. CDR3 length: 13 amino acids. Germline CDR1 reads MNHEY; CDR2 reads SVGEGT. V was pared by 2 bases and J by 3 bases, with 8 bases between.

CDR3 protein: CASKGRTAGNTIYF. CDR3 coding DNA: TGTGCCAGTAAGGGACGAACCGCTGGAAACACCATATATTTT. The V and J genes are TRBV19 and TRBJ1-3; D perhaps matches TRBD1 (5 bases). Germline values: CDR1 LNHDA, CDR2 SQIVND (reference sequence). The CDR3 contains 14 residues. Trimming took off 7 bases at V and 2 bases at J, with 12 bases between the two ends.

This sequence joins TRBV3-1 (or the pseudogene TRBV3-2) and TRBJ1-1, with 7 bases fitting TRBD1. This CDR3 comprises 14 residues. Germline assignment: CDR1 LGHDT and CDR2 YNNKEL (reference sequence). Trimming at V came to 4 bases and at J to 2 bases, leaving 4 bases not matched to a gene. CDR3: CASSLRQGNTEAFF. The CDR3 DNA follows: TGTGCCAGCAGCCTCCGACAGGGTAACACTGAAGCTTTCTTT.

The rearrangement joins TRBV18 to TRBJ1-3, with D perhaps TRBD1 (5 bases). Germline CDR1 and CDR2: KGHSH and LQKENI. The ends were cut back, 3 bases at V and 0 bases at J, with 18 bases in the middle. The CDR3 has 18 amino acids. The CDR3 nucleotides are TGTGCCAGCTCACCTAGTATCCCCAGGGCGGACTCTGGAAACACCATATATTTT. It translates to CASSPSIPRADSGNTIYF. Complete variable domain (other parts from reference TRBV18 and TRBJ1-3): NAGVMQNPRHLVRRRGQEARLRCSPMKGHSHVYWYRQLPEEGLKFMVYLQKENIIDESGMPKERFSAEFPKEGPSILRIQQVVRGDSAAYFCASSPSIPRADSGNTIYFGEGSWLTVV.

V gene TRBV5-8 combines with J gene TRBJ1-1; 7 bases line up with TRBD1. Losses at the gene ends were 7 bases for V and 0 bases for J; bases not matched to a gene: 15. The CDR3 has 17 residues. CDR1 and CDR2 (germline): SGHTS, YDEGEE. CDR3 DNA: TGTGCCAGCTCCTGGCAGGGGGTCAGTGGGGTGAACACTGAAGCTTTCTTT. This translates into CASSWQGVSGVNTEAFF.

This clone has only a few counts. CDR3 nucleotides: TGTGCCAGCACCCCCAACGAGAACACTGAAGCTTTCTTT. This sequence encodes CASTPNENTEAFF. The J gene is TRBJ1-1, the V gene TRBV11-1, with unresolved D. Germline CDR1 is SGHAT and CDR2 is FQDESV (reference sequence). This CDR3 has 13 residues. V lost 7 bases, J lost 1 base, and 10 bases lay in between.

As regards this clone: The sample contains more than one DNA sequence encoding this CDR3. The genes are TRBV3-1 (or the pseudogene TRBV3-2) and TRBJ1-3, with a weak D call TRBD1 (5 bases). V lost 4 bases and J lost 0, with 7 bases in between. Looked up from germline, CDR1 is LGHDT and CDR2 is YNNKEL (reference sequence). The CDR3 loop spans 14 amino acids. The CDR3 nucleotides are TGTGCCAGCAGCCGGGACGGCTCTGGAAACACCATATATTTT. Protein: CASSRDGSGNTIYF.

The chain employs TRBV5-6 and TRBJ1-2; TRBD1 aligns across 9 bases. The ends lost 0 bases at V and 5 bases at J; junction bases unmatched: 2. Germline V CDR1 and CDR2: SGHDT, YYEEEE. The CDR3 sequence is 14 residues long. The CDR3, as DNA: TGTGCCAGCAGCTTGGGGACAGGGGAGTATGGCTACACCTTC. Its translation: CASSLGTGEYGYTF.

This clone was observed once. V usage is TRBV27 and J usage is TRBJ2-1, with 8 bases identical to TRBD1. The CDR3 is made up of 16 amino acids. Per the germline V gene, CDR1 is MNHEY and CDR2 is SMNVEV (reference sequence). Germline trimming cut 2 bases from V and 2 bases from J; bases unmatched to any gene: 5. CDR3 sequence: CASSLKGTGPYNEQFF. DNA for the CDR3: TGTGCCAGCAGTTTAAAGGGGACAGGCCCCTACAATGAGCAGTTCTTC.

The chain uses TRBV6-4 and TRBJ2-1; 8 bases line up with TRBD1. CDR3 size: 15 residues. Germline trimming cut 5 bases from V and 2 bases from J; bases unmatched to any gene: 5. Germline lookup yields CDR1 MRHNA and CDR2 SNTAGT. The CDR3 region has the DNA TGTGCCAGCAGTCCGACAGGGGAGGCCTACAATGAGCAGTTCTTC. Protein: CASSPTGEAYNEQFF.

The CDR3 reads CASSQVQDEKLFF. CDR3 DNA: TGTGCCAGCAGCCAAGTCCAGGATGAAAAACTGTTTTTT. J is TRBJ1-4 and V is TRBV3-1 (or the pseudogene TRBV3-2), with unresolved D. The CDR3 is 13 residues long. Germline V gives CDR1 LGHDT, CDR2 YNNKEL (reference sequence). V was pared by 1 base and J by 6 bases, with 6 bases between.

The CDR3 loop is CTHPTGSHDQPQHF. The CDR3 nucleotides read TGCACCCACCCTACAGGGTCGCACGATCAGCCCCAGCATTTT. This sequence joins TRBV29-1 and TRBJ1-5, with D maybe TRBD1 (6 bases). The CDR3 totals 14 residues. Germline V gene lookup returns CDR1 SQVTM and CDR2 ANQGSEA.

In its sample, this clone was seen once. The J gene is TRBJ2-1, the V gene TRBV5-6; maybe TRBD1 (6 bases). Germline V gene sequence: CDR1 SGHDT, CDR2 YYEEEE. V was pared by 3 bases and J by 7 bases, with 11 bases between. The CDR3 length is 13 residues. CDR3 in amino acids: CASSSDRGNEQFF. The CDR3 nucleotides are TGTGCCAGCAGCTCGGACAGAGGAAATGAGCAGTTCTTC.

The chain has TRBV7-8 and TRBJ2-3, with D perhaps being TRBD1 or TRBD2 (5 bases each). V was shortened by 3 bases and J by 4 bases, with 14 bases between the two germline ends. The germline gives CDR1 SGHVS, CDR2 FQNEAQ. The CDR3 loop spans 15 amino acids. DNA for the CDR3: TGTGCCAGCAGCTTTCGGCCAGGGCGGGCAGATACGCAGTATTTT. It encodes CASSFRPGRADTQYF.

The chain has TRBV7-3 and TRBJ2-3; TRBD1 matches 10 bases. Losses at the gene ends were 1 base for V and 5 bases for J; bases not matched to a gene: 3. Germline values: CDR1 SGHTA, CDR2 FQGTGA. This CDR3 comprises 15 residues. The CDR3 nucleotides read TGTGCCAGCAGCTTAAGACAGGGGGCAGGAGATACGCAGTATTTT. Amino acid sequence: CASSLRQGAGDTQYF.

The chain recombines TRBV28 with TRBJ1-1; 8 nucleotides align to TRBD1. CDR1 MDHEN and CDR2 SYDVKM come from the germline V gene. V dropped 6 bases and J dropped 13; count of bases not matched to a gene: 16. The CDR3 has 14 residues. For the CDR3, the DNA is TGTGCCAGCAGCACCGAACCGGGACAGGCGAGGGGTTTCTTT. This encodes CASSTEPGQARGFF.

The chain is built from TRBV11-2 and TRBJ1-2; 8 nucleotides agree with TRBD1. The CDR3 runs to 14 residues. The junction had 7 bases not matched to a gene; V was cut back by 3 bases and J by 7 bases. Germline assignment: CDR1 SGHAT and CDR2 FQNNGV. The CDR3 protein is CASSFGTGFFGYTF. The DNA of the CDR3 is TGTGCCAGCAGCTTTGGGACAGGTTTTTTTGGCTACACCTTC.